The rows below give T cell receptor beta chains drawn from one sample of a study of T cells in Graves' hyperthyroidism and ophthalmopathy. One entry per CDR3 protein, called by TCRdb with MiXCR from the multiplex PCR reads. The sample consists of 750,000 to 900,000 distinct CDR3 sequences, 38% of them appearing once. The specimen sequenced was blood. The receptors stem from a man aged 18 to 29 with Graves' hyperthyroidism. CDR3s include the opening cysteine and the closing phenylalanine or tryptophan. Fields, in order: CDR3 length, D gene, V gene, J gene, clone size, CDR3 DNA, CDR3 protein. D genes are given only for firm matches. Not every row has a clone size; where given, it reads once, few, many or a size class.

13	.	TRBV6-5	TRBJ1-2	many	TGTGCCAGCAGTTATGGGCAGAACTATGGCTACACCTTC	CASSYGQNYGYTF
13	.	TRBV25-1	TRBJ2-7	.	TGTGCCAGCAGTTTCAGGGAATCAAGCGAGCAGTACTTC	CASSFRESSEQYF
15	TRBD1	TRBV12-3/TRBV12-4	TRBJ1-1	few	TGTGCCAGCAGTTTTCGACAGGGTAGGGAGACTGAAGCTTTCTTT	CASSFRQGRETEAFF
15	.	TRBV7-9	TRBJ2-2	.	TGTGCCAGCAGTCGTGGGGCCGGGAACACCGGGGAGCTGTTTTTT	CASSRGAGNTGELFF
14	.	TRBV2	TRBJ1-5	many	TGTGCCAGCAGTGAAGGGCAAGGGGAGAGTTCCCAGCATTTT	CASSEGQGESSQHF
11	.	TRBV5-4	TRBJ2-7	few	TGTGCCAGCGGACTCCCCCCAGAGCAGTACTTC	CASGLPPEQYF
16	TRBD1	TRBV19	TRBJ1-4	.	TGTGCCAGTAGTACGCTAAGTGGACAGGGCTACGAAAAACTGTTTTTT	CASSTLSGQGYEKLFF
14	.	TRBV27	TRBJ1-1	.	TGTGCCAGCAGTCCCTTGGGCCAGAACACTGAAGCTTTCTTT	CASSPLGQNTEAFF
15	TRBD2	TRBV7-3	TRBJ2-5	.	TGTGCCAGCAGCCCGTCAGCGGGGCTCCAAGAGACCCAGTACTTC	CASSPSAGLQETQYF
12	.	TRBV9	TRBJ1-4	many	TGTGCCAGCGGGCAGGAGAATGAAAAACTGTTTTTT	CASGQENEKLFF
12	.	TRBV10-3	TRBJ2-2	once	TGTGCCATCAGTACTGGTACCGGGGAGCTGTTTTTT	CAISTGTGELFF
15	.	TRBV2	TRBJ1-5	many	TGTGCCAGCAGCGGGACCGTATCTAGCAATCAGCCCCAGCATTTT	CASSGTVSSNQPQHF
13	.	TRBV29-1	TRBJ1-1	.	TGCAGCGCCCGACGGGGTGAAGGCACTGAAGCTTTCTTT	CSARRGEGTEAFF
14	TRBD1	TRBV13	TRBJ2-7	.	TGTGCCAGCAGCTACAGGACAGGGTCCCACGAGCAGTACTTC	CASSYRTGSHEQYF
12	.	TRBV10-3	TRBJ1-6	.	TGTGCCATCAAGCGAGGGAATTCACCCCTCCACTTT	CAIKRGNSPLHF
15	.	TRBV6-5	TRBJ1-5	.	TGTGCCATCAGTTACTGGCTGGACCTAGGTGGGCCCCAGCATTTT	CAISYWLDLGGPQHF
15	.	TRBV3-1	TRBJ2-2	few	TGTGCCAGCAGCTACACCGGGGGAAACACCGGGGAGCTGTTTTTT	CASSYTGGNTGELFF
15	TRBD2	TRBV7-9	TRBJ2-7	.	TGTGCCTGGAGTGGCCTAGCGGGAGGGGCCTACGAGCAGTACTTC	CAWSGLAGGAYEQYF
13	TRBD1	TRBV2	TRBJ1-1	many	TGTGCCAGCAGGAGGACCGGGACAGGGGAAGCTTTCTTT	CASRRTGTGEAFF
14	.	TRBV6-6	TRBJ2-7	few	TGTGCCAGCAGTGACAGTTGGGGCTACTACGAGCAGTACTTC	CASSDSWGYYEQYF
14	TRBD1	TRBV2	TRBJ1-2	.	TGTGCCAGCAGTGATCCGGACAGGGGTTATGGCTACACCTTC	CASSDPDRGYGYTF
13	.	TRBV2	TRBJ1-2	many	TGTGCCAGCAGTGAAAAGGGCCGGGATGGCTACACCTTC	CASSEKGRDGYTF
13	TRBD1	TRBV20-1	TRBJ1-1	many	TGCAGTGCTCACACAGGGGTGAACACTGAAGCTTTCTTT	CSAHTGVNTEAFF
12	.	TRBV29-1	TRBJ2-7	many	TGCAGCGTTGAAGATCTCGTCGGGGAGCAGTACTTC	CSVEDLVGEQYF
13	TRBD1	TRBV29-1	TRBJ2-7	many	TGCAGCGTCCGGACAGGGAGTGGGTACGAGCAGTACTTC	CSVRTGSGYEQYF